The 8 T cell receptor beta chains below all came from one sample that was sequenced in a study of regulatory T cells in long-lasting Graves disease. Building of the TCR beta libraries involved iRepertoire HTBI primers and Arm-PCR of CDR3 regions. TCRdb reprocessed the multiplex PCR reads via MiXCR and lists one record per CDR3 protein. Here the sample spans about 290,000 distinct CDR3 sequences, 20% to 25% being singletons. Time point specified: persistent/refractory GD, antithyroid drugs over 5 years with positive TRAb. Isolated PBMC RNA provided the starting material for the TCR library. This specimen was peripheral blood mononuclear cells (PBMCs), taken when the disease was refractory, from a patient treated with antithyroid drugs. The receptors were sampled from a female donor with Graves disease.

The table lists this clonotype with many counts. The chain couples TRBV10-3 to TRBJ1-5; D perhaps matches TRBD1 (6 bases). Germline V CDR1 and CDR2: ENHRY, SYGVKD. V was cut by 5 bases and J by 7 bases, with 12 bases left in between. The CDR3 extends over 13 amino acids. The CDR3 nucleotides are TGTGCCATCAGTTTACAGGGTGGCCAGCCCCAGCATTTT. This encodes CAISLQGGQPQHF.

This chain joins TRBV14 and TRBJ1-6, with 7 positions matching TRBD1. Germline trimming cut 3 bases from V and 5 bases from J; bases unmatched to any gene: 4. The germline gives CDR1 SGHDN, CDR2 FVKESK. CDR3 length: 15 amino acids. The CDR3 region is CASSHATGDNSPLHF. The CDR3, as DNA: TGTGCCAGCAGCCACGCTACAGGGGATAATTCACCCCTCCACTTT. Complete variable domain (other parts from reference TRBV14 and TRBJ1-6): EAGVTQFPSHSVIEKGQTVTLRCDPISGHDNLYWYRRVMGKEIKFLLHFVKESKQDESGMPNNRFLAERTGGTYSTLKVQPAELEDSGVYFCASSHATGDNSPLHFGNGTRLTVT.

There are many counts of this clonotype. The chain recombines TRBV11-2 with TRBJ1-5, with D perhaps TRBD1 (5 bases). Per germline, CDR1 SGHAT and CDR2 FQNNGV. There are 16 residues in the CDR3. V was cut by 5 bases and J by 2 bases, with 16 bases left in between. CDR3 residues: CASSIAGEVGNQPQHF. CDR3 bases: TGTGCCAGCAGCATCGCGGGGGAAGTCGGCAATCAGCCCCAGCATTTT.

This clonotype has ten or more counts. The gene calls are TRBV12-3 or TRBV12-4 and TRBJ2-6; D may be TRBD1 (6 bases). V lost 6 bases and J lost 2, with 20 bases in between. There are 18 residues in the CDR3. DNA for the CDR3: TGTGCCAGCAGAACGACCTATTGGGACACAGCTGGGGCCAACGTCCTGACTTTC. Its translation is CASRTTYWDTAGANVLTF.

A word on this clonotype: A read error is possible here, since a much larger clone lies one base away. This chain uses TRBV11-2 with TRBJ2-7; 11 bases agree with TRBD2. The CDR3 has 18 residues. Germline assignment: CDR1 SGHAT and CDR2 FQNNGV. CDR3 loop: CASSLEGTSGLPSYKQYF. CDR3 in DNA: TGTGCCAGCAGCTTGGAAGGGACTAGCGGCCTCCCTTCCTACAAGCAGTACTTC.

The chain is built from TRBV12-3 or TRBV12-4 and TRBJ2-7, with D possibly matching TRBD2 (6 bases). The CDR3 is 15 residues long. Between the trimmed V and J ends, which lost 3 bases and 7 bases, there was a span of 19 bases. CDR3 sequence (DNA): TGTGCCAGCAGTTTTTTCTACCGGGAGTTGAGTGAGCAGTACTTC. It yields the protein CASSFFYRELSEQYF.

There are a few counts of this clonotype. CDR3 bases: TGCAGTGCTAGGGGTACTAGCGGGATAGATACGCAGTATTTT. As protein: CSARGTSGIDTQYF. The chain combines TRBV20-1 with TRBJ2-3, with 10 bases identical to TRBD2. Losses at the gene ends were 3 bases for V and 5 bases for J; bases not matched to a gene: 5. This CDR3 is 14 amino acids long. Germline values: CDR1 DFQATT, CDR2 SNEGSKA (reference sequence).

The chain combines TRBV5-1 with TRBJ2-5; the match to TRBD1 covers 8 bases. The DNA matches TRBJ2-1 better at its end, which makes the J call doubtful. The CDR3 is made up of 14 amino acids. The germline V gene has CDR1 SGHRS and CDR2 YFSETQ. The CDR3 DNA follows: TGCGCCAGCAGCTCCGGGACAGGAGCCAATGAGCAGTTCTTC. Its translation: CASSSGTGANEQFF.